Listed here are 20 T cell receptor beta chains from one sample, sequenced in a study of circulating CD8 cells and anti-PD-1 response in melanoma. Live CD3+CD8+TCRalphabeta+ cells were sorted into four subsets by PD-1 and/or TIGIT. TCR libraries were prepared from around 15 ng of total RNA with the QIAseq Immune Repertoire TCR panel. TCRdb ran MiXCR on the reads and lists one entry per CDR3 protein. The sample carries a few hundred distinct CDR3 sequences, 4.9% recorded once. This specimen consisted of CD8+ T cells from PBMCs, obtained at baseline or after one month of anti-PD-1 therapy (not recorded which). The receptor set was obtained from a human donor with melanoma.

In its sample, this clonotype ranks as large (0.1 to 1%). The chain joins TRBV2 to TRBJ2-7, with 11 bases aligning to TRBD1. Germline V CDR1 and CDR2: SNHLY, FYNNEI. This CDR3 contains 16 residues. Trimming took 6 bases from V and 1 from J; bases not matched to a gene: 8. The CDR3 DNA reads as TGTGCCAGCAGAGCTCCGGGACAGGGGGATTCCTACGAGCAGTACTTC. Protein product: CASRAPGQGDSYEQYF.

This clonotype is large by share. CDR3 DNA: TGTGCTAGTGGTGCCGGACAGGGCACAGATACGCAGTATTTT. Protein sequence: CASGAGQGTDTQYF. This chain joins TRBV12-5 and TRBJ2-3; 7 nucleotides align to TRBD1. Germline loops: CDR1 LGHNT, CDR2 FRNRAP. This CDR3 comprises 14 residues. V was pared by 5 bases and J by 1 base, with 3 bases of the junction left unmatched.

This clonotype is large by share. The chain carries TRBV19 and TRBJ2-1; D not certain. The V and J ends lost 2 bases and 8 bases respectively, with 16 bases between them. CDR1 and CDR2 (germline): LNHDA, SQIVND (reference sequence). This CDR3 has 15 amino acids. The CDR3 DNA sequence: TGTGCCAGTAGTATATTAGGGCGCCCCTTAGATGAGCAGTTCTTC. It codes for CASSILGRPLDEQFF.

Judged by abundance, this clonotype is large. The J gene is TRBJ2-2, the V gene TRBV7-3, with 7 bases aligning to TRBD2. Germline CDR1 reads SGHTA; CDR2 reads FQGTGA. The CDR3 is made up of 15 amino acids. J lost 6 bases, V lost 7 bases, and 11 bases had no gene match. The DNA of the CDR3 is TGTGCCAGCACTCCGGGGGGAGGCTCGGCCGGGGAGCTGTTTTTT. This sequence encodes CASTPGGGSAGELFF.

This clonotype counts as large. V and J are TRBV19 and TRBJ2-2; TRBD2 matches at 7 bases. V gave up 5 bases and J gave up 4 bases; unmatched junction bases: 4. In germline, CDR1 is LNHDA, CDR2 SQIVND (reference sequence). The CDR3 spans 14 residues. CDR3 region: CASSPTSRTGELFF. The CDR3 DNA sequence: TGTGCCAGTAGTCCGACTAGCCGCACCGGGGAGCTGTTTTTT.

This clonotype is medium-sized. This CDR3 is CASSRASGTVLSPLHF. The CDR3 DNA is TGTGCCAGTAGCAGAGCGTCCGGGACAGTCCTTTCACCCCTCCACTTT. The rearrangement joins TRBV19 to TRBJ1-6, with 7 bases identical to TRBD1. The CDR3 is 16 residues long. Germline CDR1 LNHDA, CDR2 SQIVND (reference sequence). V was clipped by 6 bases and J by 9 bases; unmatched bases: 14.

V is TRBV19 and J is TRBJ1-1; D is ambiguous. CDR1 and CDR2 (germline): LNHDA, SQIVND (reference sequence). The CDR3 sequence is 14 residues long. Trimming stripped 1 base from V and 1 base from J, with 7 bases between. The CDR3 sequence: CASSIGGKNTEAFF. CDR3 nucleotide sequence: TGTGCCAGTAGTATAGGAGGAAAGAACACTGAAGCTTTCTTT.

On this clonotype: Since the CDR3 does not end with the conserved phenylalanine or tryptophan, this likely comes from a read error. The V call is TRBV19, the J call TRBJ2-1; 8 bases agree with TRBD2. CDR3 size: 16 residues. Losses at the gene ends were 9 bases for V and 7 bases for J; bases not matched to a gene: 17. Looked up from germline, CDR1 is LNHDA and CDR2 is SQIVND (reference sequence). The CDR3 region is CASSGTGTRILNEQFL. CDR3 DNA: TGTGCCAGCAGTGGCACCGGGACTAGAATTCTGAATGAGCAGTTCCTC.

Relative to its sample, this clonotype is medium-sized. The chain uses TRBV2 and TRBJ2-2, with unresolved D. Germline V CDR1 and CDR2: SNHLY, FYNNEI. The length of the CDR3 is 17 residues. The V end lost 11 bases, the J end lost 5 bases, and 27 bases lay between the germline ends. CDR3 in DNA: TGTGCCCCCCCCTCGGGCGGAAGAGATCTGAATACCGGGGAGCTGTTTTTT. It yields the protein CAPPSGGRDLNTGELFF.

This clonotype is labeled as medium-sized. The V gene is TRBV7-3, the J gene TRBJ2-1; 13 bases align to TRBD2. The CDR3 extends over 16 amino acids. V trimming: 1 base; J trimming: 7 bases; junction bases outside the gene matches: 4. In germline, CDR1 is SGHTA, CDR2 FQGTGA. The CDR3 here is CASSLMTSGRNNEQFF. The CDR3 region has the DNA TGTGCCAGCAGCTTAATGACTAGCGGGAGGAATAATGAGCAGTTCTTC.

By share, this clonotype ranks as hyperexpanded. The chain employs TRBV18 and TRBJ1-4; D unresolved. This CDR3 has 16 residues. CDR1 and CDR2 from the germline V gene are KGHSH and LQKENI. V was trimmed by 3 bases and J by 0 bases, leaving 11 bases between them. As DNA, the CDR3 is TGTGCCAGCTCACCGCGAGTCGGAACAACTAATGAAAAACTGTTTTTT. Amino acids: CASSPRVGTTNEKLFF.

Sample share makes this clonotype large. This chain joins TRBV27 and TRBJ2-7; D perhaps matches TRBD1 (6 bases). The ends were cut back, 3 bases at V and 3 bases at J, with 9 bases in the middle. The CDR3 extends over 13 amino acids. Per the germline V gene, CDR1 is MNHEY and CDR2 is SMNVEV (reference sequence). The CDR3 sequence: CASSLGAGYEQYF. Here the CDR3 DNA reads TGTGCCAGCAGTTTGGGGGCAGGCTACGAGCAGTACTTC.

In its sample, this clonotype ranks as medium-sized (0.01 to 0.1%). The chain recombines TRBV7-2 with TRBJ2-1; D tentatively reads TRBD1 or TRBD2 (6 bases each). CDR3 length: 14 amino acids. The germline V gene has CDR1 SGHTA and CDR2 FQGNSA. V shed 2 bases and J shed 5 bases, with 10 bases lying between them. The chain's CDR3 is CASSLLEGDNEQFF. In DNA form, the CDR3 reads TGTGCCAGCAGCTTACTGGAGGGGGACAATGAGCAGTTCTTC.

This clonotype ranks as medium-sized. The chain couples TRBV20-1 to TRBJ2-7; the D call may be TRBD1 or TRBD2 (5 bases each). V lost 6 bases and J lost 5, with 23 bases in between. The CDR3 consists of 15 residues. From germline, CDR1 is DFQATT and CDR2 SNEGSKA (reference sequence). In DNA, the CDR3 is TGCAGTGCCTCCGTCACAGGCGACTATAGCGACGAGCAGTACTTC. As protein: CSASVTGDYSDEQYF.

Within the sample, this clonotype is medium-sized. This sequence joins TRBV7-6 and TRBJ1-4; 7 bases agree with TRBD1. CDR1 and CDR2 from the germline V gene are SGHVS and FNYEAQ. The CDR3 extends over 15 amino acids. V dropped 8 bases and J dropped 1; count of bases not matched to a gene: 7. CDR3 residues: CASGDPGGTNEKLFF. The CDR3 bases are TGTGCCAGCGGGGATCCAGGGGGAACTAATGAAAAACTGTTTTTT.

This clonotype rates as large. The J gene is TRBJ2-3, the V gene TRBV2; TRBD1 is a possible D gene (6 bases). CDR3 size: 13 residues. The V end was cut by 8 bases, the J end by 0 bases, with 9 bases between. The germline V gene has CDR1 SNHLY and CDR2 FYNNEI. The CDR3 region is CASQGQSTDTQYF. As DNA, the CDR3 is TGTGCCAGCCAAGGACAGAGCACAGATACGCAGTATTTT.

Judged by abundance, this clonotype is large. The rearrangement links TRBV29-1 to TRBJ2-2; D is possibly TRBD1 (5 bases). The CDR3 loop spans 13 amino acids. Germline assignment: CDR1 SQVTM and CDR2 ANQGSEA. V lost 3 bases and J 7 bases, leaving 12 bases between the germline ends. As DNA, the CDR3 is TGCAGCGTTGAGTTCCTCAGGGTCGGGGAGCTGTTTTTT. Amino acid sequence: CSVEFLRVGELFF.

Sample share makes this clonotype large. The chain employs TRBV4-1 and TRBJ2-5, with no clear D. Trimming took 0 bases from V and 5 from J, leaving 7 bases between them. The germline gives CDR1 MGHRA, CDR2 YSYEKL. CDR3 length equals 13 residues. CDR3 bases: TGCGCCAGCAGCCAAGAAGGGCATGAGACCCAGTACTTC. Its protein product is CASSQEGHETQYF.

By sample share, this clonotype is large (0.1 to 1%). The chain links TRBV12-3 or TRBV12-4 to TRBJ2-7, with D perhaps matching TRBD1 or TRBD2 (5 bases each). Trimming took 3 bases from V and 0 from J, leaving 12 bases between them. The CDR3 extends over 15 amino acids. The CDR3 nucleotides read TGTGCCAGCAGTTTGGGGACCGGCCGCTCCTACGAGCAGTACTTC. Translating gives CASSLGTGRSYEQYF.

In its sample, this clonotype is large. The chain joins TRBV29-1 to TRBJ2-1; a possible D gene is TRBD1 (6 bases). The CDR3 contains 12 residues. Per the germline V gene, CDR1 is SQVTM and CDR2 is ANQGSEA. V dropped 5 bases and J dropped 4 bases, with 9 bases sitting between them. CDR3 DNA: TGCAGCGTTAAGGGACAATACAATGAGCAGTTCTTC. Translation: CSVKGQYNEQFF.